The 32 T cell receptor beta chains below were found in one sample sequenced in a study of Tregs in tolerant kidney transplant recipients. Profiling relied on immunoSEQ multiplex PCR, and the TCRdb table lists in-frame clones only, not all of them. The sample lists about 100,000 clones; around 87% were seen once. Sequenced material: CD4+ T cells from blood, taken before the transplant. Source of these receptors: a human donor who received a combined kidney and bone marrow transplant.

The CDR3 DNA reads TGTGCCAGTAGTATGGCGAACACTGAAGCTTTCTTT. This translates into CASSMANTEAFF. The chain links TRBV19 to TRBJ1-1; no clear D. Trimming cost V 3 bases and J 1 base, with 3 bases left between them. The V gene's germline CDR1 is LNHDA and CDR2 SQIVND (reference sequence). The CDR3 has 12 amino acids.

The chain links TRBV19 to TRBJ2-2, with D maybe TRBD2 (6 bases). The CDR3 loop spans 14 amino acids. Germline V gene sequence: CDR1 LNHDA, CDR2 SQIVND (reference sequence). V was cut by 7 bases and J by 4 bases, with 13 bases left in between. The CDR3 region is CASTWAGRTGELFF. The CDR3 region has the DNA TGTGCCAGTACCTGGGCGGGGCGCACCGGGGAGCTGTTTTTT.

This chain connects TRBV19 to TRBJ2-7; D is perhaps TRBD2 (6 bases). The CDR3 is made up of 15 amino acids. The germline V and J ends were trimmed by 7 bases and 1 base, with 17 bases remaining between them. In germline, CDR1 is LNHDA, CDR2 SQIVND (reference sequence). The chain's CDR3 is CASKNEMGGSYEQYF. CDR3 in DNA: TGTGCCAGTAAAAACGAGATGGGGGGATCCTACGAGCAGTACTTC.

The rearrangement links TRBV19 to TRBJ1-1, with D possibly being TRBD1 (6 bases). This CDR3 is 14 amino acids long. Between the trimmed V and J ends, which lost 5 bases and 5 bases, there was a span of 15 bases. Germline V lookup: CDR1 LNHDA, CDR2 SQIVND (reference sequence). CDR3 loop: CASSPGHLETEAFF. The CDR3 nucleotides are TGTGCCAGTAGTCCGGGACACCTTGAAACTGAAGCTTTCTTT.

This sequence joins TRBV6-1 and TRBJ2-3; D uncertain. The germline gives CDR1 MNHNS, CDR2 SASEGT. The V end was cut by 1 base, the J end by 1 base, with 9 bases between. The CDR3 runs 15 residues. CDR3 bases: TGTGCCAGCAGTGAAGGGCCTTATGGCACAGATACGCAGTATTTT. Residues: CASSEGPYGTDTQYF.

The CDR3 region is CASTSGGGVYGYTF. For the CDR3, the DNA is TGTGCCAGCACATCGGGAGGGGGTGTCTATGGCTACACCTTC. The rearrangement joins TRBV2 to TRBJ1-2; perhaps TRBD1 as D (6 bases). The germline V gene encodes CDR1 SNHLY and CDR2 FYNNEI. CDR3 length: 14 residues. Trimming cost V 7 bases and J 4 bases, with 16 bases left between them.

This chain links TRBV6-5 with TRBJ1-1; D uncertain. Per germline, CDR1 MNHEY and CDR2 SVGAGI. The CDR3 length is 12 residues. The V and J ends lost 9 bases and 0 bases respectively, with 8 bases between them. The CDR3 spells CASKQLNTEAFF. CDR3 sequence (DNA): TGTGCCAGTAAACAGCTGAACACTGAAGCTTTCTTT.

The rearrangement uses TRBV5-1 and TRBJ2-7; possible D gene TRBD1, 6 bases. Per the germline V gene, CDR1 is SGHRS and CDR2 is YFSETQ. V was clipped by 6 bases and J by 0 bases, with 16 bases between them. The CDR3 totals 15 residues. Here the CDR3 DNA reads TGCGCCAGCACGATACAAACAGGGTTCTCCTACGAGCAGTACTTC. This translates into CASTIQTGFSYEQYF.

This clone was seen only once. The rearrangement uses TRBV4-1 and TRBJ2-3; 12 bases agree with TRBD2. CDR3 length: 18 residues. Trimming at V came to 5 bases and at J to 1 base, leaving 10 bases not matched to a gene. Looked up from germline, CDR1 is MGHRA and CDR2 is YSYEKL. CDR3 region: CASSKGASGGAGTDTQYF. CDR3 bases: TGCGCCAGCAGCAAAGGGGCTAGCGGGGGGGCGGGCACAGATACGCAGTATTTT.

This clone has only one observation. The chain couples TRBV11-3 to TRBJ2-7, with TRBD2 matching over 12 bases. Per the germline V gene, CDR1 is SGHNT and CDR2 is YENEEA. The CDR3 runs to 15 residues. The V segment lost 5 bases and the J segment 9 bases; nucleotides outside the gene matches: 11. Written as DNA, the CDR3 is TGTGCCAGCAGCCCTGGCGGGCTAGCGGGAGGGGGGCAGTACTTC. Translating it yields CASSPGGLAGGGQYF.

The CDR3 protein is CASSLMAGRDNEQFF. CDR3 in DNA: TGCGCCAGCAGCTTGATGGCAGGGAGGGACAATGAGCAGTTCTTC. This chain connects TRBV5-1 to TRBJ2-1; 7 bases map to TRBD2. The ends lost 1 base at V and 5 bases at J; junction bases unmatched: 6. Germline lookup yields CDR1 SGHRS and CDR2 YFSETQ. The CDR3 spans 15 residues.

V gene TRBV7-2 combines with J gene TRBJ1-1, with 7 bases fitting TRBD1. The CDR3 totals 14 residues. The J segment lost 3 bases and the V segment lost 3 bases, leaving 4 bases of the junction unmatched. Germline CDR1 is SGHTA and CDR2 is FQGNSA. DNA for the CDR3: TGTGCCAGCAGCTTCGACGACAGGGACACTGAAGCTTTCTTT. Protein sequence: CASSFDDRDTEAFF. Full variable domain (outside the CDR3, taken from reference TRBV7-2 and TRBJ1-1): GAGVSQSPSNKVTEKGKDVELRCDPISGHTALYWYRQSLGQGLEFLIYFQGNSAPDKSGLPSDRFSAERTGGSVSTLTIQRTQQEDSAVYLCASSFDDRDTEAFFGQGTRLTVV.

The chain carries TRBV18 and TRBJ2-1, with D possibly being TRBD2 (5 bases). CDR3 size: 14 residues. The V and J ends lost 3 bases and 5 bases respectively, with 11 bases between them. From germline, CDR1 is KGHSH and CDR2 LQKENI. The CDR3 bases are TGTGCCAGCTCACCGCCGGGATCAAACAATGAGCAGTTCTTC. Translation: CASSPPGSNNEQFF.

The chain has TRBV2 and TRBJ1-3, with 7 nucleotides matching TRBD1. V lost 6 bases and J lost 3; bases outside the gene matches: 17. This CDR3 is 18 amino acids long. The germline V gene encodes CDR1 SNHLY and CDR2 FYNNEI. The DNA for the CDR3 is TGTGCCAGCAGGCGCGCCCCTCTGACAGGGAGAGGTGGAAACACCATATATTTT. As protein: CASRRAPLTGRGGNTIYF. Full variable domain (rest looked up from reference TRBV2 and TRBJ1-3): EPEVTQTPSHQVTQMGQEVILRCVPISNHLYFYWYRQILGQKVEFLVSFYNNEISEKSEIFDDQFSVERPDGSNFTLKIRSTKLEDSAMYFCASRRAPLTGRGGNTIYFGEGSWLTVV.

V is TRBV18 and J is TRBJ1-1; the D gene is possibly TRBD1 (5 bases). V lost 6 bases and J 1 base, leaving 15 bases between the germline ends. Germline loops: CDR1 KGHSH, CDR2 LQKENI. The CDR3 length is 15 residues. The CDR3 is CASSSQAGPNTEAFF. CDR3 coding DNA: TGTGCCAGCTCCAGCCAAGCAGGGCCGAACACTGAAGCTTTCTTT.

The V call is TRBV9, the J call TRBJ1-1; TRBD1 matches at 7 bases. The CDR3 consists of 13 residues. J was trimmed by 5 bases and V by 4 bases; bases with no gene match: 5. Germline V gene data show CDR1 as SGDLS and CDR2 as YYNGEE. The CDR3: CASSLPQGTEAFF. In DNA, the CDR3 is TGTGCCAGCAGCTTGCCACAGGGGACTGAAGCTTTCTTT. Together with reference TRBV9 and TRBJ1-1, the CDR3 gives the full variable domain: DSGVTQTPKHLITATGQRVTLRCSPRSGDLSVYWYQQSLDQGLQFLIQYYNGEERAKGNILERFSAQQFPDLHSELNLSSLELGDSALYFCASSLPQGTEAFFGQGTRLTVV.

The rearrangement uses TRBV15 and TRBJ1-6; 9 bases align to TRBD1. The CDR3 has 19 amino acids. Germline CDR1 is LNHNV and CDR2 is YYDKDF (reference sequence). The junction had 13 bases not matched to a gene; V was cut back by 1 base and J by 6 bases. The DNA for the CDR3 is TGTGCCACCAGCAGAGTTGGGACAGGGTTTACCTCCGGTAATTCACCCCTCCACTTT. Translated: CATSRVGTGFTSGNSPLHF.

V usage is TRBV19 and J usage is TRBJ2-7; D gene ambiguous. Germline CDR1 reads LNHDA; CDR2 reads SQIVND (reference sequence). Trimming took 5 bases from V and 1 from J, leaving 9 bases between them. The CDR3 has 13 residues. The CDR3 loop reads CASSPPYSYEQYF. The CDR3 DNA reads TGTGCCAGTAGTCCCCCTTATTCCTACGAGCAGTACTTC.

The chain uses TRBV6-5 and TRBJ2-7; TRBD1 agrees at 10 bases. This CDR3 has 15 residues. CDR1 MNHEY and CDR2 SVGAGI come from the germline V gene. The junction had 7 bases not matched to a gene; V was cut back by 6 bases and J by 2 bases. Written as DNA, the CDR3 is TGTGCCAGCAGACTACGGGACAGGGGAACCTACGAGCAGTACTTC. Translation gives CASRLRDRGTYEQYF.

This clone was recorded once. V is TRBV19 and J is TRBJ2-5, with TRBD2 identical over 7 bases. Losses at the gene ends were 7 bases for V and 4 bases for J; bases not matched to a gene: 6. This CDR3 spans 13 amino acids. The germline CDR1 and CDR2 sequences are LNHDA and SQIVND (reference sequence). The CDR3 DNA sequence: TGTGCCAGTACCCCGGGAGGCCGAGAGACCCAGTACTTC. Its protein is CASTPGGRETQYF.

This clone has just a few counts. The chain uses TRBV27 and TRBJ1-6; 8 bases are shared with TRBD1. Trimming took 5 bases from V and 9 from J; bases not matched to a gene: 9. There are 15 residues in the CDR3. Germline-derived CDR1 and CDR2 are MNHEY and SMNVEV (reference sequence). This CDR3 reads CASSGRTGKSSPLHF. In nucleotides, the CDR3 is TGTGCCAGCAGTGGGCGGACAGGGAAGAGTTCACCCCTCCACTTT.

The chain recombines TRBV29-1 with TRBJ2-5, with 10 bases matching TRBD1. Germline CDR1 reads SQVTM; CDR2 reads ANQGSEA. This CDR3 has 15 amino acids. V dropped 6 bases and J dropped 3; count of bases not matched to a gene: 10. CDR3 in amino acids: CSVWGVTGGEETQYF. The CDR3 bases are TGCAGCGTATGGGGGGTGACAGGGGGCGAAGAGACCCAGTACTTC.

This chain's CDR3 is CASSAQGARTGELFF. For the CDR3, the DNA is TGTGCCAGCAGCGCGCAGGGGGCACGGACCGGGGAGCTGTTTTTT. The genes are TRBV9 and TRBJ2-2; 8 nucleotides match TRBD1. The V gene's germline CDR1 is SGDLS and CDR2 YYNGEE. The CDR3 contains 15 residues. V shed 3 bases, J shed 5 bases, and the junction held 6 bases outside the gene matches.

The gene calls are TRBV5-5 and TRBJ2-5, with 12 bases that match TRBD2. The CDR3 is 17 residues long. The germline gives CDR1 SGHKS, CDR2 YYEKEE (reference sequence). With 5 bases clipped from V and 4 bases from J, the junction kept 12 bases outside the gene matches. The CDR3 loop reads CASREASGGAGLETQYF. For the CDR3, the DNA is TGTGCCAGCAGGGAGGCTAGCGGGGGGGCCGGGTTAGAGACCCAGTACTTC.

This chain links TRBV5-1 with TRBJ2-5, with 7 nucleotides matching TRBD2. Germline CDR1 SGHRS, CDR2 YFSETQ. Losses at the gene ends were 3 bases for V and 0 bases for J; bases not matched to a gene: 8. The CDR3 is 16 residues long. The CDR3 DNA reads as TGCGCCAGCAGCTGGGGGGGAGGAGCTTACCAAGAGACCCAGTACTTC. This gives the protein CASSWGGGAYQETQYF.

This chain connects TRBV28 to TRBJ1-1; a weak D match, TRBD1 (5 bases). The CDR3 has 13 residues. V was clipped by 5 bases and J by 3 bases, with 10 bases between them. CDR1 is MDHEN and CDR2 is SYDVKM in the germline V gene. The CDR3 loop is CASSLGGDTEAFF. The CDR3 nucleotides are TGTGCCAGCAGTCTGGGGGGGGACACTGAAGCTTTCTTT.

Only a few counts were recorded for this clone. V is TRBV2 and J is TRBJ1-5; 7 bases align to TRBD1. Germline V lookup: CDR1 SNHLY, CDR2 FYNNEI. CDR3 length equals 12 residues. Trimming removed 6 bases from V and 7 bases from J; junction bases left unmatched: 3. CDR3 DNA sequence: TGTGCCAGCAGCGCAGGGGGGCAGCCCCAGCATTTT. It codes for CASSAGGQPQHF.

The CDR3 region has the DNA TGTGCCAGCAGACGACAGGGATCGAACACCGGGGAGCTGTTTTTT. Translating it yields CASRRQGSNTGELFF. This rearrangement joins TRBV27 to TRBJ2-2, with 7 bases identical to TRBD1. CDR3 length: 15 amino acids. V lost 6 bases and J lost 0; bases outside the gene matches: 4. The germline gives CDR1 MNHEY, CDR2 SMNVEV (reference sequence).

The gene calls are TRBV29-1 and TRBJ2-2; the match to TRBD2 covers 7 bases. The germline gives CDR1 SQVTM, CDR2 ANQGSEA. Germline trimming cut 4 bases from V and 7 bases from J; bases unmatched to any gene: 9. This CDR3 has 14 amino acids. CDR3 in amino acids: CSVVGEGLGGELFF. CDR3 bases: TGCAGCGTTGTGGGGGAGGGCCTCGGCGGGGAGCTGTTTTTT.

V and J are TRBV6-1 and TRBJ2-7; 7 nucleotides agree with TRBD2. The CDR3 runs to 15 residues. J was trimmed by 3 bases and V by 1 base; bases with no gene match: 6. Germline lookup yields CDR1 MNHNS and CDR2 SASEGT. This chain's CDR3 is CASSEVGRGDYEQYF. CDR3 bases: TGTGCCAGCAGTGAAGTAGGTCGGGGGGACTACGAGCAGTACTTC.

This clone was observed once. The CDR3 bases are TGTGCCAGCAGCTTAGCGGGGGGCGTGCGGGGTGAAGCTTTCTTT. Translating it yields CASSLAGGVRGEAFF. This rearrangement joins TRBV11-2 to TRBJ1-1, with a possible D match to TRBD1 (6 bases). The V end was cut by 1 base, the J end by 7 bases, with 16 bases between. The germline gives CDR1 SGHAT, CDR2 FQNNGV. This CDR3 has 15 residues. The whole variable domain, filled in from reference TRBV11-2 and TRBJ1-1, reads EAGVAQSPRYKIIEKRQSVAFWCNPISGHATLYWYQQILGQGPKLLIQFQNNGVVDDSQLPKDRFSAERLKGVDSTLKIQPAKLEDSAVYLCASSLAGGVRGEAFFGQGTRLTVV.

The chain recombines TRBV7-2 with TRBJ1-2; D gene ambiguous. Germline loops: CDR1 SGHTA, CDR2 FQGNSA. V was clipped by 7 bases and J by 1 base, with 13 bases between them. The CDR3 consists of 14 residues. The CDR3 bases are TGTGCCAGCACCGTCGGCGGGGATAACTATGGCTACACCTTC. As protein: CASTVGGDNYGYTF. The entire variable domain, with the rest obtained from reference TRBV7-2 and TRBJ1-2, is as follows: GAGVSQSPSNKVTEKGKDVELRCDPISGHTALYWYRQSLGQGLEFLIYFQGNSAPDKSGLPSDRFSAERTGGSVSTLTIQRTQQEDSAVYLCASTVGGDNYGYTFGSGTRLTVV.